This paragraph reports one T cell receptor (beta chain). This clone has at least ten counts. The antigen it recognizes is unknown. Mismatch with germline at one junction end may stem from a read error. The read ends 3 residues early relative to the CDR3; the germline J gene fills the gap. The data are from a study of T cell clonality in common variable immunodeficiency (dated by TCRdb to the mid-2010s). For sequencing input, CVID and control samples contributed equivalent amounts of genomic DNA. For every sample, a 60 bp segment covering the rearranged TCRbeta CDR3 region was amplified and then sequenced. The immunoSEQ assay, a bias-corrected multiplex PCR combined with high-throughput sequencing, was used for TCRbeta amplification. The published analysis was carried out like this. Each unique nucleotide sequence was treated as a clone and annotated with V, D and J genes, copy number and frequency. Sequences were labeled productive if in frame, and non-productive if out of frame or containing stop codons. As previously described, clonality was computed from Shannon's entropy. The predicted amino acid sequences of productive clones were used to derive the mean CDR3 Kyte-Doolittle hydropathy. The R hclust function was used to hierarchically cluster scaled V gene usage with Manhattan distance and complete linkage. Clone sharing by CDR3 amino acid sequence was assessed by resampling 12 repertoires per group over 100 rounds. Repertoires were searched for approximately 70 published EBV-specific and around 230 published CMV-specific TCRbeta sequences. Two CVID samples yielding fewer than 10,000 sequences were excluded from analysis, leaving 42 CVID repertoires. Here the immuneACCESS table is served through TCRdb, limited to in-frame sequences with V and J called. Missing clones are a known gap in these copies; in checked studies unresolved V genes cover under half, and the rest lacks a known reason. The V and J calls and clone size are taken from that table; D and trimming were inferred from the DNA. This sample has approximately 81,000 clones, none of them a singleton. In total, the top ten clones hold around 0.8% of the sample.

Most of the CVID patients and most of the healthy controls were of Caucasian heritage. Heparinized peripheral whole blood samples of about 4.5 to 9 ml were obtained from each donor. TCRbeta CDR3 repertoires were sequenced from genomic DNA of adults with common variable immune deficiency (CVID) and healthy adult controls. A total of approximately 22 healthy adult volunteers (about 12 female and roughly ten male; age range roughly 23 to 66 years, mean age roughly 34) were included in the control group. Diluted blood was density-centrifuged over Hypaque 1077 or Ficoll-Paque to isolate peripheral blood mononuclear cells. Unsorted mononuclear cells served as the source of genomic DNA, which was extracted either by Qiagen column purification or by a centrifugation-based method. Points the paper makes about the study in general: Correlations of repertoire features with clinical complications were constrained by heterogeneity among patients within the CVID cohort. Even though DNA input was the same, control samples had an average of about 89,000 unique sequences each, compared with 25,000 to 35,000 in CVID samples. Fewer TCRbeta clones were shared among CVID subjects than among healthy controls (p < 0.0001). The authors noted that sequencing repertoires of T cell subpopulations would be needed to clarify what caused the increased clonality in CVID. CVID TCRbeta sequences were reported to have fewer deletions and N-nucleotide insertions and to lack highly modified clones with 13 or more V deletions. TCRbeta clonality was higher in CVID subjects than in healthy controls (t-test p = 0.018), and the increase was most characteristic of about a third of subjects.

CDR1 and CDR2 are drawn from the germline V gene (reference sequence): SSHAT, FNYEAQ. Reading from cysteine to phenylalanine, the CDR3 counts 18 amino acids. Sequencing covers 45 bases of the CDR3, shown here with the frame starting at base 1. The chain was built from TRBV7-7 and TRBJ2-1, with 9 bases matching TRBD2. This sequence was found in a person aged 18 to 75 in good health. The specimen was peripheral blood mononuclear cells. The DNA read from the CDR3 is TGTGCTAGCAGCTTAGGTGGTAGGCTAGCGGGAACCTACAATGAG. It translates to CASSLGGRLAGTYNE. The complete CDR3 reads CASSLGGRLAGTYNEQFF. Reference TRBV7-7 and TRBJ2-1 proteins supply the regions before and after the CDR3; the full variable domain is: GAGVSQSPRYKVTKRGQDVTLRCDPISSHATLYWYQQALGQGPEFLTYFNYEAQPDKSGLPSDRFSAERPEGSISTLTIQRTEQRDSAMYRCASSLGGRLAGTYNEQFFGPGTRLTVL.